The TCR beta chain described here comes from a study of T-cell reconstitution after alpha-beta-depleted transplantation in children (dated by TCRdb to about 2016). Looking at the study overall: Using TCR repertoire profiling, the study followed T-cell immune reconstitution in a quantitative way in children after TCRalphabeta/CD19-depleted allogeneic hematopoietic cell transplantation.

The library came from PCR. Instrument on record: Illumina HiSeq 2500. TCR libraries were prepared with molecular barcoding, using unique molecular identifiers to normalize TCRbeta repertoire quantification. TCRdb trimmed public reads at Q25 via fastp, called clones via MiXCR and kept in-frame beta chains. Duplicate CDR3 protein sequences are folded into a single record with the most common DNA and genes. Within this sample are some 300,000 distinct CDR3 sequences, with around 10% of them counted one time only. Jointly, the top ten make up 2% to 3% of the sample. This clonotype was counted between two and nine times. Its antigen is currently not known. At one end, the junction sequence differs from germline, possibly due to a read error. The CDR3 runs 13 amino acids, cysteine and phenylalanine included. Only the CDR3 DNA stays, 39 bases, in frame from base 1. As encoded in the germline V gene, CDR1 is MNHNS while CDR2 is SASEGT.

This sequence was found in a human donor who donated a stem cell graft to a child with acute lymphoblastic leukemia. This receptor chain uses TRBV6-1 and TRBJ1-4, with no confident D gene call. Material: PBMCs from the stem cell graft donor, obtained from the stem cell graft. The CDR3 is CASSGVVREKLFF. The DNA is TGTGCCAGTAGTGGGGTAGTTCGAGAAAAACTGTTTTTT.